This TCR beta chain stems from a study of T cells generated in artificial thymic organoids. Study in general: Some experiments further sorted thymic T cells to remove CD4 immature single positive or double positive precursors. Study observations and caveats: Organoid-derived CD8 single positive T cells showed physiological TCR clonotype diversity.

Bead-based magnetic selection enriched CD8+ T cells. TCRalpha and TCRbeta libraries were amplified separately by semi-nested PCR with TRAC or TRBC reverse primers. TCRdb re-called the 5' RACE reads with MiXCR, one entry per CDR3 protein. The table includes thousands of distinct CDR3 sequences, about 17% detected once. Points on this clonotype: Its antigen is currently unknown. The missing conserved phenylalanine or tryptophan at the end of this CDR3 makes a read error likely. The limits of the CDR3 on the DNA are not certain, so only TCRdb's listed CDR3 is given.

The CDR3 is 13 amino acids long, termini counted. CDR1 and CDR2 from the germline V gene are MDHEN and SYDVKM. The chain couples TRBV28 to TRBJ2-5; TRBD1, the table's D call, was not compared with the DNA. The TCR comes from a human donor who gave cord blood stem cells for thymic organoid culture, a cardiac surgery patient who gave postnatal thymus, or a blood donor (not recorded which). Source material: naive CD8+ T cells from the thymus. Subset noted: CD3+TCRalphabeta+CD8SP T cells; for blood, CD45RO-CCR7+ naive CD8+ T cells. This CDR3 reads CAHRAGRDAEYMG.